This TCR delta chain was recorded in a study of delta chains in infants with herpesvirus infections. For the study at large: Infants in Uganda were tracked from birth through primary CMV infection.

Reverse transcription of PBMC RNA used primers specific for the gamma and delta chains. TCRdb redid the clone calls on the RT-PCR reads with CATT. The sample consists of about 1,500 delta-chain clones, 35% of them appearing once. This clone was counted only a few times. Its antigen is unidentified. General study results and limits: CMV-uninfected infants might carry this public clonotype below detection.

The sequences come from peripheral blood, collected at time point 1 of longitudinal follow-up. This clonotype was obtained from a human donor who was a Ugandan infant, either HIV-exposed or HIV-unexposed (not recorded which).

The CDR3: CALGEEGPRGIEYTDKLIF. CDR3 DNA: TGTGCTCTTGGGGAAGAAGGACCTCGGGGGATAGAGTACACCGATAAACTCATCTTT. V and J are TRDV1 and TRDJ1, with 8 positions matching TRDD3. Germline CDR1 reads TSWWSYY; CDR2 reads QGS. The V segment lost 2 bases and the J segment 0 bases; nucleotides outside the gene matches: 14. The CDR3 is made up of 19 amino acids.